This paragraph reports one TCR beta chain. Its recognized antigen is unknown. No base qualities exist here, and no much larger clone lies one base off it. Libraries were constructed by the immunoSEQ multiplex PCR assay. A mixture of 60 forward primers for TCR Vbeta segments and 13 reverse primers for TCR Jbeta segments was used in the multiplex PCR. A multiplex PCR assay on genomic DNA amplified the CDR3 region of rearranged TCR beta genes. Amplified TCR beta libraries were sequenced as 87-base-pair reads on the Illumina HiSeq System. The authors' analysis ran thus. A later analysis tallied roughly 80 million unique TCR beta chains across the 666 repertoires, and about 12 million of those chains were shared by two or more donors. Raw reads were error-corrected and collapsed into unique sequences by a nearest-neighbor algorithm in which closely related sequences were merged to remove PCR and sequencing errors. CDR3 sequences were aligned to IMGT reference sequences to assign V, D and J gene segments. For a sequence to be retained, a match of at least six nucleotides was required to both a V gene segment and a J gene segment. Rearrangements were called productive when the CDR3 lacked stop codons and stayed in frame with V and J; all others were non-productive. Following IMGT convention, CDR3 was defined as the stretch from the second conserved V-encoded cysteine up to the conserved J-encoded phenylalanine. In an earlier analysis of more than 550 of the donors, sequences lacking an unambiguous match to a single V gene segment were excluded. An earlier analysis of a few hundred of the donors called V segments functional above 56.7% productive rearrangements and segregating when the between-donor standard deviation exceeded 5%. A statistical classification framework was built for diagnosing cytomegalovirus status from the catalog of TCR beta chain sequences. V and J gene assignment, in a later analysis, came from comparing TCR nucleotide sequences with IMGT/GENE-DB human TR gene sequences. The TCRdist pipeline was used in a later analysis to assign CDR3 sequences and most-parsimonious VDJ recombination scenarios. A later analysis defined each TCR beta chain by its CDR3 amino acid sequence plus V-gene family, and excluded reads lacking a unique V-gene family. As a way to deal with suspected cross-contamination and a sequencing artifact, a later analysis dropped nearly 600 nucleotide sequences that were highly shared and had low generation probability. A later analysis calculated a clonal expansion index for each public chain from normalized within-repertoire ranks of inferred template counts. In a later analysis, generation probabilities were computed using a VDJ recombination model fitted to out-of-frame rearrangements, and the results were checked against IGoR. A later analysis scored TCR-TCR, TCR-HLA and TCR-CMV co-occurrence with hypergeometric tests, applying a repertoire-size bias correction to TCR pairs. False discovery rates were estimated in a later analysis by permuting HLA or CMV assignments 20 times. A later analysis grouped co-occurring TCRs with DBSCAN, adding TCRdist sequence similarity when clustering within HLA-allele-positive subsets. Repertoires with fewer than 30,000 or more than 120,000 public chains, plus five repertoires with anomalous nucleotide sharing, were excluded from co-occurrence clustering. Entries here come from immuneACCESS through TCRdb and include only in-frame sequences with V and J called. Some clones fail to appear in such tables; in the studies checked, an unresolved V gene covers under half of the shortfall, and the cause of the remainder is unknown. D and trimming come from the DNA, and the V and J calls and clone size come from that table. This sample is represented by around 200,000 clones; around three quarters of them were singletons. About 2.5% of the sample goes to the ten largest clones.

The cohort comprised under 700 healthy bone marrow donors. At the time of sampling, all cohort members were nominally healthy, though unrecorded immune exposures were likely present. The donor was CMV seronegative and belonged to the group of 352 seronegative cohort members. A peripheral blood sample was provided by each donor, and peripheral blood mononuclear cells were used for TCR beta sequencing. Genomic DNA extraction from the blood cell samples was performed with the Qiagen DNeasy Blood Extraction Kit. The data stem from a study of cytomegalovirus exposure and HLA in healthy donors (dated by TCRdb to 2016 to 2017). About the study as a whole: An earlier analysis of 587 of the donors reported 276 Gb of sequence data and around 110 million unique TCR beta sequences obtained from around 180 million T cells. To study patterns of TCR occurrence, a later analysis re-analyzed previously published TCR beta repertoires from 550 to 800 donors and added high-resolution HLA genotyping. Donor age, sex, ethnicity and CMV serostatus were compiled alongside the repertoire data. HLA typing included class I and class II loci at four-digit resolution. Because of strong linkage in the cohort, four or five DR-DQ haplotypes were treated as single units for association and clustering. Across approximately 400 genotyped donors of the cohort, an average of about 240,000 unique TCR beta nucleotide sequences per donor were sequenced, and approximately 17% of those sequences were non-productive. Typing coverage varied by locus: roughly 629-640 donors for A, B, C, DRB1 and DQB1; roughly 500 for DQA1; more than 600 for DPA1; more than 450 for DPB1. A later genetic analysis took genome-wide SNP genotypes for about 60% of the roughly 670 donors and used that subset as a discovery cohort. To predict cytomegalovirus infection status, the study combined high-throughput TCR immunosequencing, statistical association of individual TCRs with disease status, and machine learning. Every discovery cohort repertoire had been produced on one sequencing platform. An earlier analysis of some 500 of the donors applied high-throughput TCR beta sequencing to assess whether each TCR beta V gene segment acted as functional or pseudogenic. About 280 gigabases of sequencing data and approximately 93 million unique TCR sequences were included in an early release covering about 600 HLA-typed donors. Rather than drawing on any new phenotypic data, the later analysis identified candidate immune exposures from TCR beta sequences and the way those sequences occurred across donors. Of the 398 genotyped donors, 65% to 90% fell in the genetic ancestry cluster associated with self-reported Caucasian donors. The aim of the study was to test whether cataloging public T cell receptors could identify signatures of past pathogen exposure. Along with the approximately 700-subject first cohort, a separate validation cohort of roughly 110 different subjects was used. The study used immunosequencing to profile the T cell repertoires of under 700 subjects and linked those repertoires to cytomegalovirus serostatus. General conclusions and limits of the study: An association between a missense DCLRE1C variant and V-gene and J-gene trimming of TCR beta chains was found in a later genetic analysis and replicated in an independent cohort. This cohort had only TCR beta chains sequenced, and the lack of alpha or paired-chain data limited which features could be detected. The study gave a list of about 150 TCR beta chains associated with cytomegalovirus. Sequencing depth was assumed to be roughly uniform across donors in the presence/absence analyses, though that assumption may not hold. It was suggested by the authors that the approach could potentially be generalized to other disease states and immunological phenotypes. The earlier analysis of 450 to 700 of the donors excluded approximately 15 rarely observed V segments, including chromosome 9 orphons, because counts were too low. A later analysis found that TCR association rates varied across HLA loci, with DRB1 alleles showing the most associated TCRs and HLA-C alleles the fewest. Because HLA typing was missing for some donors at each locus, association tests included only the typed subset. A later analysis found that most CMV-associated TCR beta chains appeared HLA-restricted, with HLA associations seemingly driven largely by CMV exposure. A few of the identified cytomegalovirus-associated TCR beta chains were confirmed in vitro to be specific for cytomegalovirus antigens. In a later analysis, HLA-associated TCR beta chains were found to be more clonally expanded and to have lower generation probabilities than equally common non-associated chains. In a later analysis, some 17,000 TCR beta sequences were associated with specific HLA alleles at a false discovery rate of 0.05. The classifier was reported to diagnose cytomegalovirus status with high specificity and sensitivity in both the original cohort and the validation cohort. A cluster of highly shared sequence variants was judged likely to represent a technical artifact of the sequencing pipeline. According to a later analysis, parvovirus B19, influenza, CMV and Epstein-Barr virus appeared linked to several top co-occurrence clusters. Compared with the approximately 670-donor mean, donors in an Asian-associated ancestry cluster had fewer N-insertions in productive TCRs, according to a later genetic analysis. A further reported finding was that TCR beta sequences accurately predicted the HLA-A and HLA-B alleles for most subjects in the first cohort. While some public TCRs were present in many individuals, most TCR sequences turned up only very rarely across donors. Linkage disequilibrium might explain the correlated functional status among segregating V segments, but an unknown experimental factor could not be excluded. Strong co-occurrence of HLA alleles, especially DR and DQ, made assigning TCR associations to individual alleles difficult. The only immune exposure information available for the cohort was CMV serostatus. In an earlier analysis of around 500 of the donors, most TCR beta V segments appeared in productive rearrangements about 87% or about 30% of the time, broadly matching IMGT annotations.

The sequence was obtained from a woman aged 50 to 65 in good health and CMV-seronegative. Sequencing used PBMCs.

The DNA sequence is given as TGTGCCAGCAGTAGGACAGGGGTCGGAAACACCATATATTTT. Translated, this is CASSRTGVGNTIYF. The chain is encoded by TRBV6-5 joined to TRBJ1-3, with 9 central nucleotides matching TRBD1. The CDR3 sequence holds 14 residues, the cysteine and phenylalanine included. Only CDR3 DNA remains: 42 bases, in frame from the first base. V trim: 5 bases; J trim: 4 bases; unmatched bases: 3. The germline V gene sets CDR1 to MNHEY and CDR2 to SVGAGI.